These T cell receptor beta chains were read from a single sample in a study of vaccination effects on CD4 cells after COVID-19. TCRdb's copy holds only in-frame clones and misses some; the assay was immunoSEQ multiplex PCR. This sample has roughly 41,000 clones, with around 77% found just once. Their antigen targets remain unknown. Here the sequenced sample was CD4+ T cells from PBMCs cultured with HCoV-NL63 spike peptides, taken before COVID-19 vaccination. The receptors derive from a human donor who received a COVID-19 vaccine. Both conserved end residues are part of each CDR3. The D gene is left open where the match is weak. Only some rows state a clone size, as once, few, many or a class for expanded clones.

d_gene | j_gene | abundance | v_gene | CDR3nt | CDR3aa
- | TRBJ2-3 | - | TRBV5-1 | TGCGCCAGCAGCTTGGCCCCTTCAGATACGCAGTATTTT | CASSLAPSDTQYF
TRBD1 | TRBJ1-4 | - | TRBV6-5 | TGTGCCAGCACTTCGAGGGGGACAGGGGGCGAAAAACTGTTTTTT | CASTSRGTGGEKLFF
TRBD1 | TRBJ1-2 | - | TRBV9 | TGTGCCAGCAGCGTAGATGAGGTACAGGGGCATGGCTACACCTTC | CASSVDEVQGHGYTF
- | TRBJ2-2 | - | TRBV5-1 | TGCGCCAGCAGCTTGTTCCAGGGGGGGACCGGGGAGCTGTTTTTT | CASSLFQGGTGELFF
- | TRBJ1-1 | - | TRBV7-3 | TGTGCCAGCAGCTTATCTATCTCTTTGCCGGCTTTCTTT | CASSLSISLPAFF
- | TRBJ1-6 | - | TRBV19 | TGTGCCAGTAGCTCGACACGGGATAATTCACCCCTCCACTTT | CASSSTRDNSPLHF
- | TRBJ1-6 | few | TRBV29-1 | TGCAGCGTCTCGGAGAGCTCCTATAATTCACCCCTCCACTTT | CSVSESSYNSPLHF
TRBD2 | TRBJ2-1 | - | TRBV7-3 | TGTGCCAGCAGCTTTCGCCGACTAGCCGGCGATGAGCAGTTCTTC | CASSFRRLAGDEQFF
- | TRBJ2-5 | - | TRBV7-2 | TGTGCCAGCAGCCCACCCGGCGCAGGGCTACAGACCCAGTACTTC | CASSPPGAGLQTQYF
- | TRBJ2-5 | few | TRBV30 | TGTGCCTGGAGTTCTGGGGGCCGGGAGACCCAGTACTTC | CAWSSGGRETQYF
TRBD2 | TRBJ2-1 | - | TRBV29-1 | TGCAGCGTTGAGACTACCTACACTAGCGGGGGGTTCAATGAGCAGTTCTTC | CSVETTYTSGGFNEQFF
- | TRBJ1-4 | - | TRBV18 | TGTGCCAGCTCACCACTAGGGTCGGAAGAAAAACTGTTTTTT | CASSPLGSEEKLFF
- | TRBJ1-3 | few | TRBV5-6 | TGTGCCAGCAGCTTGGAACTGAAGGACACCATATATTTT | CASSLELKDTIYF
- | TRBJ1-1 | - | TRBV6-4 | TGTGCCAGCAGTGACCGAGGAAAAGCTTTCTTT | CASSDRGKAFF
TRBD1 | TRBJ2-1 | - | TRBV11-2 | TGTGCCAGCGGCAGGGACAGGGCCAATGAGCAGTTCTTC | CASGRDRANEQFF
TRBD2 | TRBJ2-5 | - | TRBV7-3 | TGTGCCAGCAGCACTTCTAGCGGGGGGTCCGAGACCCAGTACTTC | CASSTSSGGSETQYF
- | TRBJ2-5 | - | TRBV10-3 | TGTGCCATCAGTGACAGCTTCCAAGAGACCCAGTACTTC | CAISDSFQETQYF
- | TRBJ2-2 | - | TRBV5-4 | TGTGCCAGCAGCTTGGCCTCAGGGAACACCGGGGAGCTGTTTTTT | CASSLASGNTGELFF
- | TRBJ1-1 | - | TRBV4-3 | TGCGCCAGCAGCCAGGGGTTCAACACTGAAGCTTTCTTT | CASSQGFNTEAFF
- | TRBJ2-5 | - | TRBV18 | TGTGCCAGCTCACCAGGGGGGGAGACCCAGTACTTC | CASSPGGETQYF
TRBD1 | TRBJ1-5 | once | TRBV2 | TGTGCCAGCAGTGCGACAGGGATTAGCAATCAGCCCCAGCATTTT | CASSATGISNQPQHF
- | TRBJ2-3 | - | TRBV5-1 | TGCGCCAGCAGCGACCACAGGGCAGGAGATACGCAGTATTTT | CASSDHRAGDTQYF
- | TRBJ2-5 | few | TRBV18 | TGTGCCAGCTCACCACCATCAGGGGCTCAAGAGACCCAGTACTTC | CASSPPSGAQETQYF
TRBD1 | TRBJ1-5 | - | TRBV6-2/TRBV6-3 | TGTGCCAGCAGTTTGACGGGGACAGGATCTCAGCCCCAGCATTTT | CASSLTGTGSQPQHF
TRBD1 | TRBJ2-5 | - | TRBV5-1 | TGCGCCAGCAGGCCAGGGACAGGCGAGACCCAGTACTTC | CASRPGTGETQYF